The sequence of this TCR beta chain was determined in a study of blood T cell repertoires in COVID-19. Study overall: Material from acute and convalescent COVID-19 was sourced from the United States, Italy and Spain. In each case, the material was cDNA or gDNA derived from T cells, B-cell-depleted T cells, or PBMCs.

Trimming pared 0 bases from V and 8 bases from J, leaving 11 bases between. Germline V gives CDR1 SGDLS, CDR2 YYNGEE. There are 14 residues in the CDR3. As handled by the study authors: Estimation of nucleated cell counts was performed using reference gene primer amplification. Sequenced by immunoSEQ multiplex PCR; TCRdb stores in-frame clones only, minus some. For V, J and clone size, that table is used; D and trimming come from the DNA. This table has some 400,000 clones, more than 75% appearing once. The V call is TRBV9, the J call TRBJ1-4; a weak D match, TRBD1 (5 bases). The sequence was obtained from a woman aged 55-70 years with COVID-19, enrolled during active disease. The sequenced material came from peripheral blood. CDR3 coding DNA: TGTGCCAGCAGCGTAGCGGCAGGGAACGAAAAACTGTTTTTT. It codes for CASSVAAGNEKLFF.